These 28 T cell receptor beta chains share one sample of origin, sequenced in a study of blood T cell repertoires in COVID-19. Clones were read by immunoSEQ multiplex PCR, and TCRdb kept only the in-frame ones, dropping some. The sample consists of a few hundred thousand clones, around nine tenths of them appearing once. The material sequenced was peripheral blood. These receptors were collected from a woman between 18 and 30 years old who had recovered from COVID-19.

The chain uses TRBV9 and TRBJ2-5; TRBD1 is a possible D gene (6 bases). In germline, CDR1 is SGDLS, CDR2 YYNGEE. Trimming removed 3 bases from V and 1 base from J, with 10 bases in between. The CDR3 is 14 amino acids. The DNA of the CDR3 is TGTGCCAGCAGCGCGACAGGCGTCCAAGAGACCCAGTACTTC. Translation: CASSATGVQETQYF.

V usage is TRBV19 and J usage is TRBJ1-1; D is perhaps TRBD1 (5 bases). Germline loops: CDR1 LNHDA, CDR2 SQIVND (reference sequence). This CDR3 spans 13 amino acids. V shed 2 bases and J shed 7 bases, with 11 bases lying between them. In DNA form, the CDR3 reads TGTGCCAGTAGTATACCCTGGGGCTTTGAAGCTTTCTTT. Encoded protein: CASSIPWGFEAFF.

The chain is built from TRBV14 and TRBJ1-5; D not resolved. The V gene's germline CDR1 is SGHDN and CDR2 FVKESK. This CDR3 has 14 amino acids. V was pared by 2 bases and J by 7 bases, with 12 bases between. The CDR3 sequence: CASSQTGLAQPQHF. The DNA for the CDR3 is TGTGCCAGCAGCCAAACGGGGTTAGCGCAGCCCCAGCATTTT. Looking up the rest from reference TRBV14 and TRBJ1-5 gives the full variable domain: EAGVTQFPSHSVIEKGQTVTLRCDPISGHDNLYWYRRVMGKEIKFLLHFVKESKQDESGMPNNRFLAERTGGTYSTLKVQPAELEDSGVYFCASSQTGLAQPQHFGDGTRLSIL.

CDR3 DNA: TGTGCCAGCAGGGAGGGACTAGCGGGAACCGGGGAGCTGTTTTTT. This gives the protein CASREGLAGTGELFF. The chain has TRBV6-4 and TRBJ2-2; 13 bases line up with TRBD2. V trimming: 6 bases; J trimming: 5 bases; junction bases outside the gene matches: 3. The CDR3 has 15 residues. CDR1 and CDR2 from the germline V gene are MRHNA and SNTAGT.

This clone was observed a few times. The chain is built from TRBV4-1 and TRBJ2-1; D possibly corresponds to TRBD1 (5 bases). CDR1 is MGHRA, CDR2 YSYEKL, per germline. This CDR3 region has 15 residues. Trimming removed 2 bases from V and 5 bases from J, with 13 bases in between. CDR3 DNA sequence: TGCGCCAGCAGCCAACCTACGAGACAGAACAATGAGCAGTTCTTC. Translating it yields CASSQPTRQNNEQFF.

This chain uses TRBV6-5 with TRBJ2-7; possibly TRBD1 for D (6 bases). The germline V and J ends were trimmed by 2 bases and 1 base, with 12 bases remaining between them. Germline loops: CDR1 MNHEY, CDR2 SVGAGI. CDR3 length equals 15 residues. This CDR3 reads CASSYLPGQSYEQYF. In DNA, the CDR3 is TGTGCCAGCAGTTACCTCCCAGGACAGTCCTACGAGCAGTACTTC.

The rearrangement uses TRBV4-2 and TRBJ1-5; possibly TRBD1 for D (6 bases). V was pared by 1 base and J by 6 bases, with 13 bases between. Germline V gene data show CDR1 as LGHNA and CDR2 as YNFKEQ. The CDR3 consists of 15 residues. Written as DNA, the CDR3 is TGTGCCAGCAGCCAAGGGAACAGGGTCGGTCAGCCCCAGCATTTT. This encodes CASSQGNRVGQPQHF.

The V and J genes are TRBV7-9 and TRBJ2-2; perhaps TRBD2 as D (5 bases). The CDR3 covers 12 residues. The ends were cut back, 8 bases at V and 7 bases at J, with 11 bases in the middle. Germline lookup yields CDR1 SEHNR and CDR2 FQNEAQ (reference sequence). The CDR3 here is CASGRGIGELFF. The DNA for the CDR3 is TGTGCCAGCGGTCGAGGGATCGGGGAGCTGTTTTTT.

J is TRBJ2-7 and V is TRBV7-6, with D maybe TRBD1 (5 bases). This CDR3 spans 13 amino acids. CDR1 is SGHVS, CDR2 FNYEAQ, per germline. V gave up 4 bases and J gave up 7 bases, with 14 bases separating them. This chain's CDR3 is CASSWTQPEEQYF. CDR3 nucleotides: TGTGCCAGCAGCTGGACACAGCCTGAGGAGCAGTACTTC.

This clone showed up just once. The chain links TRBV30 to TRBJ1-2; 7 bases match TRBD1. Germline V gives CDR1 GTSNPN, CDR2 SVGIG (reference sequence). With V trimmed by 2 bases and J by 4 bases, 7 bases remained unmatched. The CDR3 extends over 14 amino acids. The CDR3 DNA sequence: TGTGCCTGGAGTCCAGGGGGATTAGTCTATGGCTACACCTTC. Translating it yields CAWSPGGLVYGYTF.

This chain links TRBV4-2 with TRBJ2-3; possible D gene TRBD2, 5 bases. The V gene's germline CDR1 is LGHNA and CDR2 YNFKEQ. The CDR3 has 15 residues. Trimming removed 2 bases from V and 1 base from J, with 10 bases in between. This chain's CDR3 is CASSQFSEGTDTQYF. The CDR3 DNA reads TGTGCCAGCAGCCAATTTTCGGAGGGCACAGATACGCAGTATTTT.

The chain employs TRBV10-3 and TRBJ2-5; 7 positions match TRBD2. Trimming took 3 bases from V and 3 from J; bases not matched to a gene: 7. The CDR3 runs to 15 residues. The germline V gene encodes CDR1 ENHRY and CDR2 SYGVKD. CDR3 protein: CAISDPSGVKETQYF. CDR3 sequence (DNA): TGTGCCATCAGTGATCCTAGCGGAGTTAAAGAGACCCAGTACTTC.

This chain's CDR3 is CASSFTHRGTGELFF. Written as DNA, the CDR3 is TGTGCCAGCAGCTTTACTCACAGGGGCACCGGGGAGCTGTTTTTT. The chain couples TRBV5-6 to TRBJ2-2; 7 bases agree with TRBD1. V was pared by 2 bases and J by 4 bases, with 5 bases of the junction left unmatched. This CDR3 comprises 15 residues. Germline V gene data show CDR1 as SGHDT and CDR2 as YYEEEE.

This chain connects TRBV11-2 to TRBJ2-7; D is unclear. The CDR3 consists of 14 residues. Trimming shortened V by 5 bases and J by 2 bases, and 13 bases separated the two germline ends. Germline CDR1 is SGHAT and CDR2 is FQNNGV. In DNA, the CDR3 is TGTGCCAGCAGCGCCGGCGGCTTAACCTACGAGCAGTACTTC. It is translated as CASSAGGLTYEQYF.

This chain links TRBV5-6 with TRBJ1-1; 9 bases are a match to TRBD1. Germline assignment: CDR1 SGHDT and CDR2 YYEEEE. CDR3 size: 14 residues. Trimming at V came to 3 bases and at J to 6 bases, leaving 6 bases not matched to a gene. CDR3 protein: CASSWGTGMAEAFF. The CDR3 region has the DNA TGTGCCAGCAGCTGGGGGACAGGGATGGCTGAAGCTTTCTTT.

The rearrangement links TRBV10-1 to TRBJ2-5; tentatively, D is TRBD2 (5 bases). The CDR3 has 14 residues. Germline V gives CDR1 WNHNN, CDR2 SYGVQD (reference sequence). V lost 10 bases and J lost 0, with 15 bases in between. The CDR3 region is CATPPWRYQETQYF. CDR3 DNA: TGCGCCACCCCCCCCTGGAGGTACCAAGAGACCCAGTACTTC.

The rearrangement links TRBV11-3 to TRBJ2-1; perhaps TRBD1 as D (5 bases). V lost 3 bases to trimming and J lost 8 bases, with 8 bases between them. The CDR3 totals 12 residues. Germline V gives CDR1 SGHNT, CDR2 YENEEA. The CDR3 region has the DNA TGTGCCAGCAGCTTTCAGGGCGATGAGCAGTTCTTC. Its protein product is CASSFQGDEQFF.

The V call is TRBV7-9, the J call TRBJ2-1, with a tentative D call TRBD2 (6 bases). The length of the CDR3 is 17 residues. CDR1 is SEHNR, CDR2 FQNEAQ, per germline (reference sequence). Between the trimmed V and J ends, which lost 1 base and 5 bases, there was a span of 18 bases. The CDR3 spells CASSLGTITRENNEQFF. CDR3 DNA sequence: TGTGCCAGCAGCTTAGGGACTATTACCCGGGAGAACAATGAGCAGTTCTTC. The full variable domain, in which reference TRBV7-9 and TRBJ2-1 provide the parts outside the CDR3, is DTGVSQNPRHKITKRGQNVTFRCDPISEHNRLYWYRQTLGQGPEFLTYFQNEAQLEKSRLLSDRFSAERPKGSFSTLEIQRTEQGDSAMYLCASSLGTITRENNEQFFGPGTRLTVL.

The rearrangement joins TRBV12-5 to TRBJ2-3, with TRBD2 matching over 7 bases. V shed 5 bases, J shed 3 bases, and the junction held 2 bases outside the gene matches. CDR1 LGHNT and CDR2 FRNRAP come from the germline V gene. The CDR3 has 13 residues. The CDR3 loop is CASGGTTTDTQYF. In DNA form, the CDR3 reads TGTGCTAGTGGTGGGACTACGACAGATACGCAGTATTTT.

The chain couples TRBV7-9 to TRBJ2-1; a possible D gene is TRBD2 (6 bases). Per germline, CDR1 SEHNR and CDR2 FQNEAQ (reference sequence). CDR3 length: 14 residues. V lost 4 bases and J 3 bases, leaving 10 bases between the germline ends. This chain's CDR3 is CASSWREYYNEQFF. CDR3 in DNA: TGTGCCAGCAGCTGGAGGGAGTACTACAATGAGCAGTTCTTC.

A few counts support this clone. The chain recombines TRBV25-1 with TRBJ2-3; 10 bases are shared with TRBD1. The germline V gene has CDR1 MGHDK and CDR2 SYGVNS. This CDR3 spans 15 amino acids. Trimming at V came to 7 bases and at J to 4 bases, leaving 8 bases not matched to a gene. CDR3 loop: CASMRQGASADTQYF. The CDR3 DNA reads as TGTGCCAGCATGAGACAGGGGGCTTCGGCAGATACGCAGTATTTT.

The chain combines TRBV7-9 with TRBJ2-7, with D uncertain. The ends were cut back, 4 bases at V and 4 bases at J, with 11 bases in the middle. Germline-derived CDR1 and CDR2 are SEHNR and FQNEAQ (reference sequence). The CDR3 contains 13 residues. The CDR3 sequence is CASSSLLLYEQYF. The CDR3 region has the DNA TGTGCCAGCAGCTCATTATTACTATACGAGCAGTACTTC.

The J gene is TRBJ2-3, the V gene TRBV5-1; a weak D match, TRBD2 (6 bases). Trimming removed 1 base at V and 2 bases at J, with 14 bases between. Germline values: CDR1 SGHRS, CDR2 YFSETQ. The CDR3 is 16 residues long. The CDR3 spells CASSLIEAGPTDTQYF. In DNA form, the CDR3 reads TGCGCCAGCAGCTTGATCGAAGCGGGTCCCACAGATACGCAGTATTTT.

This chain connects TRBV5-6 to TRBJ1-1; D gene ambiguous. V lost 4 bases and J 2 bases, leaving 6 bases between the germline ends. The CDR3 extends over 12 amino acids. Per the germline V gene, CDR1 is SGHDT and CDR2 is YYEEEE. CDR3 amino acids: CASSEVNTEAFF. In DNA form, the CDR3 reads TGTGCCAGCAGCGAGGTCAACACTGAAGCTTTCTTT.

This rearrangement joins TRBV10-1 to TRBJ2-2; tentative D call: TRBD1 (6 bases). V was cut by 5 bases and J by 5 bases, with 21 bases left in between. Germline CDR1 and CDR2: WNHNN and SYGVQD (reference sequence). CDR3 size: 17 residues. CDR3 amino acids: CASSPRLGAQKTGELFF. CDR3 in DNA: TGCGCCAGCAGTCCGCGTCTGGGGGCGCAAAAAACCGGGGAGCTGTTTTTT.

This rearrangement joins TRBV5-6 to TRBJ2-6; 9 nucleotides agree with TRBD1. The CDR3 has 19 amino acids. In germline, CDR1 is SGHDT, CDR2 YYEEEE. With 1 base clipped from V and 0 bases from J, the junction kept 8 bases outside the gene matches. The CDR3 DNA sequence: TGTGCCAGCAGCTTGTTTACGGGGACAGGGTCCTCTGGGGCCAACGTCCTGACTTTC. Translation gives CASSLFTGTGSSGANVLTF.

DNA of the CDR3: TGTGCCAGCAGTTATAATTACGAGCAGTACTTC. Protein: CASSYNYEQYF. The V gene is TRBV6-5, the J gene TRBJ2-7; D uncertain. V was shortened by 3 bases and J by 4 bases, with 4 bases between the two germline ends. Germline assignment: CDR1 MNHEY and CDR2 SVGAGI. This CDR3 contains 11 residues.

The chain links TRBV19 to TRBJ1-5; D perhaps matches TRBD1 (6 bases). The V gene lost 5 bases and the J gene lost 6 bases, with 11 bases spanning the gap. CDR1 and CDR2 from the germline V gene are LNHDA and SQIVND (reference sequence). There are 13 residues in the CDR3. CDR3 DNA: TGTGCCAGTAGTGCCAGGGGCGGTCAGCCCCAGCATTTT. Protein sequence: CASSARGGQPQHF.